These 13 T cell receptor beta chains originate from one sample sequenced in a study of T cell responses to AZD1222 COVID-19 vaccine. TCRdb's copy holds only in-frame clones and misses some; the assay was immunoSEQ multiplex PCR. Of around 160,000 clones in the sample, about 91% are singletons; the top ten hold more than 1.2%. The sample was peripheral blood, taken on day 0 of AZD1222 vaccination. The receptors derive from an adult in good health.

V usage is TRBV6-5 and J usage is TRBJ2-1; D may be TRBD1 (5 bases). The germline gives CDR1 MNHEY, CDR2 SVGAGI. V lost 8 bases and J 4 bases, leaving 15 bases between the germline ends. The CDR3 is made up of 14 amino acids. As DNA, the CDR3 is TGTGCCAGCGCCCTCATGGGGCCTTACAATGAGCAGTTCTTC. Translated, it gives CASALMGPYNEQFF.

This rearrangement joins TRBV5-1 to TRBJ2-7, with D possibly TRBD1 on 6 matching bases. V lost 4 bases and J lost 5, with 16 bases in between. Germline loops: CDR1 SGHRS, CDR2 YFSETQ. This CDR3 has 14 residues. The chain's CDR3 is CASSLDDTGNEQYF. DNA for the CDR3: TGCGCCAGCAGCCTGGACGATACAGGGAACGAGCAGTACTTC.

The rearrangement joins TRBV19 to TRBJ2-1; 11 bases line up with TRBD1. V was clipped by 9 bases and J by 1 base; unmatched bases: 8. Germline assignment: CDR1 LNHDA and CDR2 SQIVND (reference sequence). This CDR3 comprises 16 residues. In nucleotides, the CDR3 is TGTGCCAGCTCGGGACAGGGGGATAGATCCTACAATGAGCAGTTCTTC. It specifies CASSGQGDRSYNEQFF.

The chain has TRBV5-8 and TRBJ2-3, with D perhaps TRBD1 (6 bases). Trimming cost V 3 bases and J 2 bases, with 10 bases left between them. The CDR3 has 14 amino acids. Per the germline V gene, CDR1 is SGHTS and CDR2 is YDEGEE. CDR3 DNA sequence: TGTGCCAGCAGCTGGGACACCTACACAGATACGCAGTATTTT. Its translation: CASSWDTYTDTQYF.

The genes are TRBV9 and TRBJ1-5; 7 nucleotides agree with TRBD1. CDR1 is SGDLS and CDR2 is YYNGEE in the germline V gene. Trimming cost V 0 bases and J 0 bases; bases outside gene matches: 0. The length of the CDR3 is 15 residues. This CDR3 reads CASSVGDSSNQPQHF. The CDR3 coding sequence is TGTGCCAGCAGCGTAGGGGACAGTAGCAATCAGCCCCAGCATTTT.

J is TRBJ2-2 and V is TRBV30; a weak D match, TRBD1 (5 bases). The CDR3 has 14 residues. The germline gives CDR1 GTSNPN, CDR2 SVGIG (reference sequence). V was trimmed by 3 bases and J by 4 bases, leaving 12 bases between them. CDR3 in amino acids: CAWRVVGVTGELFF. DNA for the CDR3: TGTGCCTGGAGAGTAGTAGGGGTCACCGGGGAGCTGTTTTTT. Supplemented by reference TRBV30 and TRBJ2-2, the full variable domain reads SQTIHQWPATLVQPVGSPLSLECTVEGTSNPNLYWYRQAAGRGLQLLFYSVGIGQISSEVPQNLSASRPQDRQFILSSKKLLLSDSGFYLCAWRVVGVTGELFFGEGSRLTVL.

V gene TRBV12-5 combines with J gene TRBJ1-2, with 7 bases that match TRBD1. The CDR3 runs to 16 residues. Germline trimming cut 5 bases from V and 4 bases from J; bases unmatched to any gene: 13. Germline CDR1 and CDR2: LGHNT and FRNRAP. The CDR3 reads CASGGSPRTGAYGYTF. The CDR3 nucleotides read TGTGCTAGTGGTGGCAGCCCTCGGACAGGCGCCTATGGCTACACCTTC.

V and J are TRBV11-2 and TRBJ2-7, with a tentative D call TRBD1 (6 bases). This CDR3 is 16 amino acids long. V dropped 5 bases and J dropped 6 bases, with 23 bases sitting between them. CDR1 and CDR2 (germline): SGHAT, FQNNGV. CDR3 loop: CASSPKTGDYPFEQYF. The CDR3 nucleotides are TGTGCCAGCAGCCCTAAGACAGGTGATTACCCCTTCGAGCAGTACTTC.

The chain joins TRBV7-9 to TRBJ2-1; a possible D gene is TRBD2 (6 bases). Between the trimmed V and J ends, which lost 4 bases and 3 bases, there was a span of 10 bases. Germline loops: CDR1 SEHNR, CDR2 FQNEAQ (reference sequence). This CDR3 is 14 amino acids long. In DNA form, the CDR3 reads TGTGCCAGCAGCTCTCAGGGACTCTACAATGAGCAGTTCTTC. This codes for CASSSQGLYNEQFF.

This clone has a single count. CDR3 nucleotide sequence: TGTGCCAGCAGCTCCGGACAGGGGGCCGGTAATCAGCCCCAGCATTTT. Residues: CASSSGQGAGNQPQHF. V usage is TRBV7-2 and J usage is TRBJ1-5, with 11 bases aligning to TRBD1. The CDR3 consists of 16 residues. Germline V gene sequence: CDR1 SGHTA, CDR2 FQGNSA. Germline trimming cut 4 bases from V and 4 bases from J; bases unmatched to any gene: 6.

J is TRBJ1-5 and V is TRBV7-9, with TRBD1 matching over 8 bases. CDR3 length: 17 residues. Germline values: CDR1 SEHNR, CDR2 FQNEAQ (reference sequence). V lost 0 bases to trimming and J lost 1 base; unmatched junction nucleotides: 5. Here the CDR3 reads CASSLAQGTGSNQPQHF. The CDR3 DNA sequence: TGTGCCAGCAGCTTAGCGCAGGGGACAGGAAGCAATCAGCCCCAGCATTTT. The full variable domain, with the rest looked up from reference TRBV7-9 and TRBJ1-5, is DTGVSQNPRHKITKRGQNVTFRCDPISEHNRLYWYRQTLGQGPEFLTYFQNEAQLEKSRLLSDRFSAERPKGSFSTLEIQRTEQGDSAMYLCASSLAQGTGSNQPQHFGDGTRLSIL.

The V gene is TRBV11-2, the J gene TRBJ1-4; the D is unclear. V dropped 5 bases and J dropped 8 bases, with 12 bases sitting between them. CDR3 length: 13 amino acids. Germline V gene lookup returns CDR1 SGHAT and CDR2 FQNNGV. DNA for the CDR3: TGTGCCAGCAGCGCCTCTCCCTGGGAAAAACTGTTTTTT. Protein sequence: CASSASPWEKLFF.

The gene calls are TRBV12-3 or TRBV12-4 and TRBJ2-7; no definite D call. The CDR3 runs to 13 residues. Trimming stripped 2 bases from V and 1 base from J, with 6 bases between. CDR3 nucleotide sequence: TGTGCCAGCAGTTTAAGCGTATCCTACGAGCAGTACTTC. Translating it yields CASSLSVSYEQYF.